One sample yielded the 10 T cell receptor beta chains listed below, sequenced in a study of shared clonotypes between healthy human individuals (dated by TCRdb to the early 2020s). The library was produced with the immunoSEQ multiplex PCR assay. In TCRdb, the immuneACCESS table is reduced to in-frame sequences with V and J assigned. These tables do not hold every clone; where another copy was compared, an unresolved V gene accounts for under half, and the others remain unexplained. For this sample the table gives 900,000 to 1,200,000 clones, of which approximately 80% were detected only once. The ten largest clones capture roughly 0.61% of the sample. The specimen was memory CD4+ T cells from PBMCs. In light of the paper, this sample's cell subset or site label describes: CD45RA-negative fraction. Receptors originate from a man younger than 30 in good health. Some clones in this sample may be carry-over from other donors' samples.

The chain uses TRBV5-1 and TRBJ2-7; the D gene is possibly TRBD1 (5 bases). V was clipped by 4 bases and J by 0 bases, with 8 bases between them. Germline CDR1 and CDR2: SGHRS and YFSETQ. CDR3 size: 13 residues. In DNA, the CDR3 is TGCGCCAGCAGCCCGACAGTCTCCTACGAGCAGTACTTC. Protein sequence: CASSPTVSYEQYF.

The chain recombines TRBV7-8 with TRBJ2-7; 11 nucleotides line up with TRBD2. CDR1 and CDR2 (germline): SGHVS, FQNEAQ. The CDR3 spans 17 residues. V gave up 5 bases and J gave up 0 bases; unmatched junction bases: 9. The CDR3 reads CASSPGLAGMSSYEQYF. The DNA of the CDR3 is TGTGCCAGCAGCCCAGGACTAGCGGGTATGAGCTCCTACGAGCAGTACTTC.

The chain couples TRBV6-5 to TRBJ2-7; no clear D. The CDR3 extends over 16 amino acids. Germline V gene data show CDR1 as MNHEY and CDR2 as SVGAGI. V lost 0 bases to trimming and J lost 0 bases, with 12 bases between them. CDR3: CASSYSSPASSYEQYF. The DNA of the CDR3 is TGTGCCAGCAGTTACTCGTCCCCGGCTTCCTCCTACGAGCAGTACTTC.

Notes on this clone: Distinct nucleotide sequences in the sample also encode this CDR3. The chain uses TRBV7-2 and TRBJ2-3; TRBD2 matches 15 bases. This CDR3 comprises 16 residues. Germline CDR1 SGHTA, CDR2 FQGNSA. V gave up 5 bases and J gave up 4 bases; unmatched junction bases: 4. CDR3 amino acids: CASSLGLAGGADTQYF. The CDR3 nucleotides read TGTGCCAGCAGCCTTGGACTAGCGGGAGGGGCAGATACGCAGTATTTT.

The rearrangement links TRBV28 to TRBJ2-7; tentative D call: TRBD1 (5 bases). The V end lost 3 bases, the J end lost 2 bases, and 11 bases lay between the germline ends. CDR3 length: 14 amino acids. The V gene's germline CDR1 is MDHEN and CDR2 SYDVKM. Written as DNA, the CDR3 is TGTGCCAGCAGTTTTGAAGGGGCCGCCTACGAGCAGTACTTC. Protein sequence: CASSFEGAAYEQYF.

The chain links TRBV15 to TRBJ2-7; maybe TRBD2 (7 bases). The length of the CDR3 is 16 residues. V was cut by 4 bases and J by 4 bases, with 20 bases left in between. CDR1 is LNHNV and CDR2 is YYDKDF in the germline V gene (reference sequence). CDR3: CATSTGGRGGTYEQYF. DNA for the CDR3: TGTGCCACCAGCACCGGGGGGCGGGGCGGGACTTACGAGCAGTACTTC. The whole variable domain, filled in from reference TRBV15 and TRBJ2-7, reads DAMVIQNPRYQVTQFGKPVTLSCSQTLNHNVMYWYQQKSSQAPKLLFHYYDKDFNNEADTPDNFQSRRPNTSFCFLDIRSPGLGDTAMYLCATSTGGRGGTYEQYFGPGTRLTVT.

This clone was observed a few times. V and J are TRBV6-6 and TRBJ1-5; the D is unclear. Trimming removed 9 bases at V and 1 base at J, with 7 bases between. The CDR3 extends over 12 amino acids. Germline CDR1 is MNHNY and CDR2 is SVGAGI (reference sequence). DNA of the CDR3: TGTGCCAGTGGGAGAAGCAATCAGCCCCAGCATTTT. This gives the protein CASGRSNQPQHF.

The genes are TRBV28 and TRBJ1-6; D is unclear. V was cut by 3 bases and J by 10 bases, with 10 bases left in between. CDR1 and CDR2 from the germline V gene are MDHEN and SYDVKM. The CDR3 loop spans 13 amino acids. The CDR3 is CASSFHNPSPLHF. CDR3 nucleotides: TGTGCCAGCAGTTTCCATAACCCGTCACCCCTCCACTTT.

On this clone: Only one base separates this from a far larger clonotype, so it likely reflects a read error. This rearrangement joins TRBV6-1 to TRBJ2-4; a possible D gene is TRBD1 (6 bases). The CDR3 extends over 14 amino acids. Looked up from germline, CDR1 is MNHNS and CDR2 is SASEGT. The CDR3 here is CASSDVGGWDIQCF. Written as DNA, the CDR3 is TGTGCCAGCAGTGATGTAGGGGGATGGGACATTCAGTGCTTC.

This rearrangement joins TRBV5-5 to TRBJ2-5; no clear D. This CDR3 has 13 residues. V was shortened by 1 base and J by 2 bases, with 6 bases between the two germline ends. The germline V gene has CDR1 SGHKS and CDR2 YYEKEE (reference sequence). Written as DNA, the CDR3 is TGTGCCAGCAGCTTGACTCGACAAGAGACCCAGTACTTC. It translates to CASSLTRQETQYF. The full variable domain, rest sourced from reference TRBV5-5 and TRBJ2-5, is DAGVTQSPTHLIKTRGQQVTLRCSPISGHKSVSWYQQVLGQGPQFIFQYYEKEERGRGNFPDRFSARQFPNYSSELNVNALLLGDSALYLCASSLTRQETQYFGPGTRLLVL.